The entry below gives a single TCR beta chain sequence along with its context. The antigen is not known. The CDR3 totals 15 residues. V dropped 0 bases and J dropped 7 bases, with 12 bases sitting between them. Germline CDR1 is LNHNV and CDR2 is YYDKDF (reference sequence). The data stem from a study of T cell responses to AZD1222 COVID-19 vaccine. Broader study findings: Targets within unmutated variant regions were reportedly found for nearly half of spike-specific TCRs. Receipt of two AZD1222 doses was followed by a rise in Spike-specific TCR breadth and depth. Repertoire sampling was restricted to post-peak T cell response timepoints. Donors were largely white British and mainly female; clonal diversity was possibly underestimated.

Clones were sequenced by immunoSEQ multiplex PCR, and TCRdb holds only the in-frame ones, with some missing. The sample includes over 130,000 clones, less than 95% of them seen just once. The TCR was taken from an adult who received the MenACWY meningococcal vaccine as a control. Sequencing used peripheral blood, obtained 28 days after the second dose of the MenACWY control vaccine. The V gene is TRBV15, the J gene TRBJ1-4; D not certain. The CDR3, as DNA: TGTGCCACCAGCAGAGATCGGGCAGAGGGTGAAAAACTGTTTTTT. It specifies CATSRDRAEGEKLFF.